The T cell receptor beta chain described here comes from a study of Graves' ophthalmopathy and Graves' hyperthyroidism. At the level of the study: Ahead of any treatment, peripheral blood was obtained at the initial diagnosis.

CDR1 is SGHAT, CDR2 FQNNGV, per germline. This CDR3 is 13 amino acids long. Trimming took 1 base from V and 10 from J; bases not matched to a gene: 5. Ophthalmopathy donors showed moderate-to-severe activity, CAS ≥3, NOSPECS ≥4 and a duration under 3 months. This clonotype was observed a handful of times. Its target is not known. Study-level findings and limits: Forecasting of ophthalmopathy progression by the model achieved 70.59% sensitivity and around 72% specificity. Most thyroid-expanded clonotypes exceeding 0.001 frequency were also found in blood.

The authors amplified TCR beta CDR3 regions from RNA transcripts. RT-PCR was first run with HTBI primers, then multiplex PCR in a second round. TCRdb re-called the multiplex PCR reads with MiXCR, one entry per CDR3 protein. The table records 650,000 to 900,000 distinct CDR3 sequences, 40% of them present only once. This chain joins TRBV11-2 and TRBJ1-1, with 8 bases lining up with TRBD1. Sequencing input: peripheral blood. The source of this sequence is an adult man with Graves' ophthalmopathy. The CDR3 DNA reads TGTGCCAGCAGCTTAGGGACAGGGAGGCGAGCTTTCTTT. It translates to CASSLGTGRRAFF.